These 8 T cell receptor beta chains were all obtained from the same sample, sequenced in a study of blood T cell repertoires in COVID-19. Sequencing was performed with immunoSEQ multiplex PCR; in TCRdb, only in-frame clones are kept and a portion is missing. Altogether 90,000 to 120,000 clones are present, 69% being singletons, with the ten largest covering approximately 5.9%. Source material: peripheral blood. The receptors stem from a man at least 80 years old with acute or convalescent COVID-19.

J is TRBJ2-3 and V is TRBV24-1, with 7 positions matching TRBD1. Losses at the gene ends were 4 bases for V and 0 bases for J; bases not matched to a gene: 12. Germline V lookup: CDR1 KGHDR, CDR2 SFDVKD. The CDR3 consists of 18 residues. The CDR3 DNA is TGTGCCACCAGTGACCCCGGGACAGTGATGTCTAGCACAGATACGCAGTATTTT. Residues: CATSDPGTVMSSTDTQYF.

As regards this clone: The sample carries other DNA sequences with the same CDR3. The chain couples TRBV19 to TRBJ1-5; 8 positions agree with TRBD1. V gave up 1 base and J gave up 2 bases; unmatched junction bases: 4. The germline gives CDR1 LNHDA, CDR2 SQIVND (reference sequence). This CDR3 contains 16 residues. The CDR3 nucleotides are TGTGCCAGTAGTATAGCGGGGACAGGCGGCAATCAGCCCCAGCATTTT. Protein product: CASSIAGTGGNQPQHF.

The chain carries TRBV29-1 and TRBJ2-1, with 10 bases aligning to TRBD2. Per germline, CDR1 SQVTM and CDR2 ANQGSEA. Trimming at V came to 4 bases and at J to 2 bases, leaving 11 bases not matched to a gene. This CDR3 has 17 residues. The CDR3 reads CSVGGLAGVQPYNEQFF. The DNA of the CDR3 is TGCAGCGTTGGAGGCCTAGCGGGAGTCCAGCCCTACAATGAGCAGTTCTTC.

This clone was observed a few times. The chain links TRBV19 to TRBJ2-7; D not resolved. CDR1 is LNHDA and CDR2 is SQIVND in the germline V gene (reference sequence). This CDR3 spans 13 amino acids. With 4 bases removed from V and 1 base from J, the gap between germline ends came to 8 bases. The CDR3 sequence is CASSSPGSYEQYF. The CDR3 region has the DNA TGTGCCAGTAGTAGCCCGGGTTCCTACGAGCAGTACTTC. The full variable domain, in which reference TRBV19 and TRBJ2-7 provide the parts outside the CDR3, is DGGITQSPKYLFRKEGQNVTLSCEQNLNHDAMYWYRQDPGQGLRLIYYSQIVNDFQKGDIAEGYSVSREKKESFPLTVTSAQKNPTAFYLCASSSPGSYEQYFGPGTRLTVT.

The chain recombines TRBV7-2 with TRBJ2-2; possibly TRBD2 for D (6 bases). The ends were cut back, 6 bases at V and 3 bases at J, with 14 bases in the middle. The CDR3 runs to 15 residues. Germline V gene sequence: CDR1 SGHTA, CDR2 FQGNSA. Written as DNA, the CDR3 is TGTGCCAGCAGTCCCCGGAGGGCCGACACCGGGGAGCTGTTTTTT. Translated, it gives CASSPRRADTGELFF. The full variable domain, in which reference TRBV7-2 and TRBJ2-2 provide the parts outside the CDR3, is GAGVSQSPSNKVTEKGKDVELRCDPISGHTALYWYRQSLGQGLEFLIYFQGNSAPDKSGLPSDRFSAERTGGSVSTLTIQRTQQEDSAVYLCASSPRRADTGELFFGEGSRLTVL.

The CDR3 protein is CASSISRASGSYNEQFF. DNA of the CDR3: TGTGCCAGTAGTATTAGTAGGGCTAGCGGGAGTTACAATGAGCAGTTCTTC. The gene calls are TRBV19 and TRBJ2-1; TRBD2 agrees at 10 bases. CDR1 is LNHDA and CDR2 is SQIVND in the germline V gene (reference sequence). V lost 3 bases, J lost 4 bases, and 9 bases stayed unmatched. CDR3 length equals 17 residues.

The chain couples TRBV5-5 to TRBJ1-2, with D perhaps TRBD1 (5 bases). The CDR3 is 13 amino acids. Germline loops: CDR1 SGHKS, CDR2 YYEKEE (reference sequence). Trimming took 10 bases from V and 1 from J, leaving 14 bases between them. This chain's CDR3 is CARGGDRNYGYTF. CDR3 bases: TGTGCCCGCGGGGGGGACCGTAACTATGGCTACACCTTC. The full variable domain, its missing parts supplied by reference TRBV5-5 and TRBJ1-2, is DAGVTQSPTHLIKTRGQQVTLRCSPISGHKSVSWYQQVLGQGPQFIFQYYEKEERGRGNFPDRFSARQFPNYSSELNVNALLLGDSALYLCARGGDRNYGYTFGSGTRLTVV.

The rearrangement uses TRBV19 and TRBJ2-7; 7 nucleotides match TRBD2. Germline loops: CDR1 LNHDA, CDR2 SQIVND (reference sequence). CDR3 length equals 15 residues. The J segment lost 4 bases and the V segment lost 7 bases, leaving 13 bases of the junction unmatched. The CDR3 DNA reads TGTGCCAGTAAACTAGACTCGGGAGGTGGTTACGAGCAGTACTTC. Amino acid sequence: CASKLDSGGGYEQYF.